The source of this TCR beta chain is a study of identical twins (dated by TCRdb to between 2015 and 2016). For the wider study: To test whether fetal clonotypes persist, the study used deep sequencing on TCR alpha and beta repertoires from monozygotic twins, unrelated adults of various ages, and cord blood. To rule out contamination, the twin experiments were replicated at different times with different library preparation protocols. Findings and caveats that apply to the study as a whole: Because the same donors could not be followed over many years, the conclusions relied on cross-sectional statistical analysis. Fewer insertions were carried by abundant cord blood beta clonotypes; a weaker similar trend was observed in young adult naive repertoires, while no such trend was observed in memory repertoires. Compared with coincidental sharing between unrelated individuals, out-of-frame TCR alpha sequences shared between twins showed an excess of sequences with low generation probability. In beta out-of-frame sequences, excess twin sharing was weaker, because having fewer shared sequences lowered the signal-to-noise ratio. Zero-insertion analyses could be partly confounded by invariant T cells such as MAIT and iNKT, though diverse VJ usage argued against such confounding for most clonotypes. In monozygotic twins, out-of-frame TCR alpha sharing was systematically underestimated by recombination models, although the models agreed with sharing between unrelated individuals.

Only healthy Caucasian donors were included. Three pairs of female monozygotic twins, all aged roughly 18 to 29 years, made up the twin cohort. The RNA used for TCR libraries was isolated from peripheral blood mononuclear cells. Library preparation was by 5' RACE. Sequencer: Illumina HiSeq 2000. Template switching introduced a universal primer binding site; the final cDNA contained a unique molecular identifier, enabling accurate counting of TCR cDNA molecules. Specific primers in the conserved constant-segment region were used to synthesize first-strand cDNA for TCR alpha and beta chains. Each cDNA library was double barcoded, with a SMART-Mk sample barcode plus Illumina barcodes, to control for contamination. Two successive PCR steps introduced TruSeq adapter sequences along with Illumina sample barcodes. The Illumina HiSeq platform was used with custom primers to sequence TCR alpha and beta cDNA libraries. The original methods were these. MiGEC was used to process raw reads and extract unique molecular identifiers, and MiXCR was used to find CDR3 positions. For each individual, recombination models were inferred using an EM algorithm with the repgenHMM and IGoR tools. Shared clonotype analysis was performed with the tcR package in R, normalizing sharing by the product of cloneset sizes. Out-of-frame nonproductive sequences were analyzed to study raw recombination free of thymic and clonal selection effects. The public reads were reanalyzed by TCRdb: fastp trimming at Q25, MiXCR alignment, in-frame beta chains only. For every CDR3 protein sequence, its rows merge into one entry that carries the most common genes and DNA. These V and J calls are TCRdb output, not the study's own analysis. Recorded for this sample are hundreds of thousands of distinct CDR3 sequences; 9% to 15% of them occurred a single time. Of the sample, about 1.5% falls within the top ten clones.

V is reduced by 8 bases and J by 0 bases, leaving a spacing of 8 bases between them. CDR1 and CDR2 were assigned from the germline V gene as SNHLY and FYNNEI. CDR3 length: 12 amino acids, cysteine to phenylalanine. Left in the record is the CDR3 DNA by itself, 36 bases read in frame from the first base. Remarks on this clonotype: This clone's antigen is unknown. There are no base qualities to consult, and no much larger clone falls within one base.

These data were likewise used in another study, on yellow fever vaccine responses in identical twins. According to the second study: According to the authors, in identical twins the way T cells responded to vaccination appeared partly convergent and partly personalized. In the study, vaccine-responding T cell clones were precisely tracked in identical twins.

The chain employs TRBV2 and TRBJ2-7; the D gene is possibly TRBD1 or TRBD2, each agreeing over 5 bases. Sequencing used PBMCs. This sequence originates from a woman aged 18-29 years in good health. The nucleotides are TGTGCCAGCGGGACCCCCTCCTACGAGCAGTACTTC. Its coded protein is CASGTPSYEQYF.